This TCR beta chain was documented in a study of OX40 agonist ivuxolimab in advanced cancers. Drawing of blood for sampling happened at baseline, at cycle 4 day 1, and at cycle 7 day 1. Profiling relied on immunoSEQ multiplex PCR, and the TCRdb table lists in-frame clones only, not all of them. The data show tens of thousands of clones, over 85% seen once. V gave up 6 bases and J gave up 4 bases; unmatched junction bases: 5. This CDR3 has 13 residues. CDR1 and CDR2 (germline): WSHSY, SAAADI. The sequence was collected from an adult with an advanced solid tumor such as melanoma, head and neck, liver or kidney cancer. The chain carries TRBV10-2 and TRBJ2-5; 7 bases line up with TRBD1. Sequenced material: CD4+ or CD8+ T cells sorted from blood, taken in a trial of the OX40 agonist ivuxolimab. DNA for the CDR3: TGCGCCAGCAGATCCGGGACAGTAGAGACCCAGTACTTC. It encodes CASRSGTVETQYF.